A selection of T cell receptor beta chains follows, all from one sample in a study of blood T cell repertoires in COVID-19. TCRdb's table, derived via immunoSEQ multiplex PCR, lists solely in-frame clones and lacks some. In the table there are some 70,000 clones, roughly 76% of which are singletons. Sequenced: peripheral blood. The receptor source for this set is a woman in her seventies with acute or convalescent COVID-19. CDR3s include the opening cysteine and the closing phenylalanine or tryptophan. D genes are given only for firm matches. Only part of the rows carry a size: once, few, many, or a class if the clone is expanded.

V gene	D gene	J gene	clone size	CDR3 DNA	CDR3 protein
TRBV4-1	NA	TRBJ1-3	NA	TGCGCCAGCAGCCAAGTCCAGGTCTGGGGAAACACCATATATTTT	CASSQVQVWGNTIYF
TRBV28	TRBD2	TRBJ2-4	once	TGTGCCAGCAGTTTTCTTCCACAGACTAGCGGGGGGGCCAAAAACATTCAGTACTTC	CASSFLPQTSGGAKNIQYF
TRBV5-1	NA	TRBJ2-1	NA	TGCGCCAGCAGCCAAGCGATTAGGGGTCTTCTTTACAATGAGCAGTTCTTC	CASSQAIRGLLYNEQFF
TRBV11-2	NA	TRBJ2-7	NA	TGTGCCAGCAGCTACAGCTACGAGCAGTACTTC	CASSYSYEQYF
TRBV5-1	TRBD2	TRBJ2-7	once	TGCGCCAGCAGCCGACTAGCGAACGAGCAGTACTTC	CASSRLANEQYF
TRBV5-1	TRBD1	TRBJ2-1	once	TGCGCCAGCAGCTTACGGGACAGGTATAGCCATGAGCAGTTCTTC	CASSLRDRYSHEQFF
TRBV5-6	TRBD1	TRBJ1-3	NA	TGTGCCAGCAGCTTGAGGACAGGGACCGGAAACACCATATATTTT	CASSLRTGTGNTIYF
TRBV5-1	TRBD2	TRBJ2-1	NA	TGCGCCAGCAGCCTCGGGACTAGCGGGAAGGTCAATGAGCAGTTCTTC	CASSLGTSGKVNEQFF
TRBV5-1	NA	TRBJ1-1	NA	TGCGCCAGCAGCTTGGCCCAGGGTGGTTTGAACACTGAAGCTTTCTTT	CASSLAQGGLNTEAFF
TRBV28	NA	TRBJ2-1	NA	TGTGCCAGCAGAATCGGGGGCTCCTACAATGAGCAGTTCTTC	CASRIGGSYNEQFF
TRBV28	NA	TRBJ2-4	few	TGTGCCAGCAGTTTCGGGGTGAGAGCCAAAAACATTCAGTACTTC	CASSFGVRAKNIQYF
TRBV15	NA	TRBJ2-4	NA	TGTGCCACCAGCAGAGATCAGGACTTCCCCAAAAACATTCAGTACTTC	CATSRDQDFPKNIQYF
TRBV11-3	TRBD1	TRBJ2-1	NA	TGTGCCAGCAGCTTAGGTGGGACAGGGGGCGGTGAGCAGTTCTTC	CASSLGGTGGGEQFF
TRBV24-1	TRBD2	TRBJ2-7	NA	TGTGCCACCAGTGATCTCGGGACTAGCGTCCACGAGCAGTACTTC	CATSDLGTSVHEQYF
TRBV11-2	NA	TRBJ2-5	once	TGTGCCAGCAGCTCTCTCGGAGCCCTGACAGGGAGGCGAGAGACCCAGTACTTC	CASSSLGALTGRRETQYF
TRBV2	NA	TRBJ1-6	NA	TGTGCCAGCAGTCGGTCTGCCCAAGATTCACCCCTCCACTTT	CASSRSAQDSPLHF
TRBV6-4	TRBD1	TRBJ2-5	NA	TGTGCCACCTCCCGGACAGGGGGAAAAGAGACCCAGTACTTC	CATSRTGGKETQYF
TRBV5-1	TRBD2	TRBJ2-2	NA	TGCGCCAGCAGCCCACGGACTAGTCGGAACACCGGGGAGCTGTTTTTT	CASSPRTSRNTGELFF
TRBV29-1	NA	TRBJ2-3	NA	TGCAGCGTCGGGATTGGGGTGGGGACAGATACGCAGTATTTT	CSVGIGVGTDTQYF
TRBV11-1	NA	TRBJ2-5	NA	TGTGCCAGCAGTGACAGGGAGACCCAGTACTTC	CASSDRETQYF
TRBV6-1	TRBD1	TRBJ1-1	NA	TGTGCCAGCAGTGAAGCGACAGGGGCGGACACTGAAGCTTTCTTT	CASSEATGADTEAFF
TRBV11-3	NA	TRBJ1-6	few	TGTGCCAGCAGCGTGTGGGGGGTTGATAATTCACCCCTCCACTTT	CASSVWGVDNSPLHF
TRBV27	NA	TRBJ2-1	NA	TGTGCCAGCCCCGTTGAGGGGACTCTCTCCTACAATGAGCAGTTCTTC	CASPVEGTLSYNEQFF
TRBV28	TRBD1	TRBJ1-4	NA	TGTGCCAGCAGGACCACCGGGACAGGGGGTGAAAAACTGTTTTTT	CASRTTGTGGEKLFF
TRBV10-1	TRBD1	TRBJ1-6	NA	TGCGCCAGCAGTGAGTCAGAGGACAGGGGGTCCCGTAATTCACCCCTCCACTTT	CASSESEDRGSRNSPLHF
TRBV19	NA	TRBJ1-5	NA	TGTGCCAGTAGTATCGGGGTTTGGGTTGGGGGCAATCAGCCCCAGCATTTT	CASSIGVWVGGNQPQHF
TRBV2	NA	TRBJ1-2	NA	TGTGCCAGCAGGCACGCGGGTGGGGAACATGGCTACACCTTC	CASRHAGGEHGYTF
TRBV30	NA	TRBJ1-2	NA	TGTGCCTGGAGTGTCAACAGTAACTATGGCTACACCTTC	CAWSVNSNYGYTF
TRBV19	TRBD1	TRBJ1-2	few	TGTGCCAGTAGTCTCATCGGGACAGGGGACGGCTACACCTTC	CASSLIGTGDGYTF
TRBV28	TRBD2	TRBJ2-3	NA	TGTGCCAGCAAACCCGCGGGAGTAATAGATACGCAGTATTTT	CASKPAGVIDTQYF
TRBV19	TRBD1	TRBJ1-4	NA	TGTGCCAGTGGCCGATGGGACAGGGCAAATGAAAAACTGTTTTTT	CASGRWDRANEKLFF
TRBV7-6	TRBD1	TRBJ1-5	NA	TGTGCCAGCAGCTTGACAGGGAATGGCAATCAGCCCCAGCATTTT	CASSLTGNGNQPQHF
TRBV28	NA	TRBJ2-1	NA	TGTGCCATACGGGCAGGGTACAATGAGCAGTTCTTC	CAIRAGYNEQFF
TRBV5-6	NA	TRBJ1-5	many	TGTGCCAGCAGCAAATTCAAGGGGTTCGTGGGGCCCCAGCATTTT	CASSKFKGFVGPQHF
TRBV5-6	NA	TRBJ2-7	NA	TGTGCCAGCAGCTTGGGTACTAGGCAGTACTTC	CASSLGTRQYF
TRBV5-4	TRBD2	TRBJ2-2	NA	TGTGCCAGCAGCTTGGCCGGGAGGGGTACCGGGGAGCTGTTTTTT	CASSLAGRGTGELFF
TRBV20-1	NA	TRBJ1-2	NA	TGCAGTGCCGGACATGATGGCTACACCTTC	CSAGHDGYTF
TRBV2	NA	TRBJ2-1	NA	TGTGCCAGCATTCGGGACATCTACAATGAGCAGTTCTTC	CASIRDIYNEQFF
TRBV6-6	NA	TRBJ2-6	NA	TGTGCCAGCAGCTTCGGAGTCCCTGGGGCCAACGTCCTGACTTTC	CASSFGVPGANVLTF
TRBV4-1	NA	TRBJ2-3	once	TGCGCCAGCAGCCAAGATGTAAGGCGGGGCCCCAGCACAGATACGCAGTATTTT	CASSQDVRRGPSTDTQYF